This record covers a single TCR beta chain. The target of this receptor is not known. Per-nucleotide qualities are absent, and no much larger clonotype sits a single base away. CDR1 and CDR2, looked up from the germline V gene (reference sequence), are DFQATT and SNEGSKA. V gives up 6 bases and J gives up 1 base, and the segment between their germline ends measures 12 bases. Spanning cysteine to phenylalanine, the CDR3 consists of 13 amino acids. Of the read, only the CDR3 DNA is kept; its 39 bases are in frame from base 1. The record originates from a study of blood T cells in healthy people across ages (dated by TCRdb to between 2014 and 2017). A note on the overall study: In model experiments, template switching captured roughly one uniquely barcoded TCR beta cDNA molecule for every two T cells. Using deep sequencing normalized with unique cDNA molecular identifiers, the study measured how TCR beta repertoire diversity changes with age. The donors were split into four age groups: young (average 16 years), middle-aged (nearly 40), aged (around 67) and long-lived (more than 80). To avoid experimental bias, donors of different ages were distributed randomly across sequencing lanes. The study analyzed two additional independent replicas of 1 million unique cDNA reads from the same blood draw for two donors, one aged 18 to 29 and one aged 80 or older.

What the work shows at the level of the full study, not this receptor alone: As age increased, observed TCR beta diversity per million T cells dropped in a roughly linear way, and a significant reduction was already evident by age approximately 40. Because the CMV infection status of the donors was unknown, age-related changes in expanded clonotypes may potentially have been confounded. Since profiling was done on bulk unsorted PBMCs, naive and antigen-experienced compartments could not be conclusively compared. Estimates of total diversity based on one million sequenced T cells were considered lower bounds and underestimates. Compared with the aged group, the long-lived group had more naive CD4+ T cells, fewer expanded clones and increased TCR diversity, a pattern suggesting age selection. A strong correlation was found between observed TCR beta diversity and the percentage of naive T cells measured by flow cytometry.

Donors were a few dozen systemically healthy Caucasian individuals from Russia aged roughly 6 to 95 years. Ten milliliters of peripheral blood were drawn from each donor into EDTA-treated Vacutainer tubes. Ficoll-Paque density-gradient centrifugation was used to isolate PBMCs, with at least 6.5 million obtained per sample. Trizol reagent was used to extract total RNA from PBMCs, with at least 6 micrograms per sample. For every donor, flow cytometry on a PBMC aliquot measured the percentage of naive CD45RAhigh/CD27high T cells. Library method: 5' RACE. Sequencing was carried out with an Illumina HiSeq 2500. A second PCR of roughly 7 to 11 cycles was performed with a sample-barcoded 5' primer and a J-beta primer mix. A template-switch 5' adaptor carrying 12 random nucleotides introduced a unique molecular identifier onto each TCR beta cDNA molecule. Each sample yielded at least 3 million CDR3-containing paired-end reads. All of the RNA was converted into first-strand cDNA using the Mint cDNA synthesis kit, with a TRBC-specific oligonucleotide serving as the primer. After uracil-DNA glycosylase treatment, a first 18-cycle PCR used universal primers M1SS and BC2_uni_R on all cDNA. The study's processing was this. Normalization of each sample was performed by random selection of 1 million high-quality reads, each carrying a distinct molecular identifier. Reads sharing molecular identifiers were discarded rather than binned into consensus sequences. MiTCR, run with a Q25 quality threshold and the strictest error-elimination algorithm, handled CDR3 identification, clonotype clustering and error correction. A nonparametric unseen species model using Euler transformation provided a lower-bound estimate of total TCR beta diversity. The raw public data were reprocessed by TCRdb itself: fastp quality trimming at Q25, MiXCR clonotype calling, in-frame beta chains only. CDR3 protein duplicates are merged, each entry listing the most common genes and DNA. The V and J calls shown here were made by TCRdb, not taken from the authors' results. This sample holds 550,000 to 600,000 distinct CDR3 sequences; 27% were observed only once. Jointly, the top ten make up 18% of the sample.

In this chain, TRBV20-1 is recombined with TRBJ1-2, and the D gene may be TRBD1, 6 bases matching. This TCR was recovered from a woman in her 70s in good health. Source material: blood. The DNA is TGCAGTGCCGAGACAGGACTTAACTATGGCTACACCTTC. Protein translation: CSAETGLNYGYTF.